This T cell receptor (beta chain) was retrieved from a study of shared clonotypes between healthy human individuals. Whole-study context: Three plates were used per donor for CD4 naive, three for CD4 memory, two for CD8 naive and one for CD8 memory.

Libraries were prepared by immunoSEQ multiplex PCR; TCRdb keeps only in-frame clonotypes and omits some of them. Here the sample spans about 1,900,000 clones, approximately 95% being singletons. Naive-designated CD8 cells lacked CD45RO, were positively enriched for CCR7, and omitted terminally differentiated effector memory CD45RA+ cells. V lost 6 bases and J lost 1; bases outside the gene matches: 5. CDR1 and CDR2 from the germline V gene are SQVTM and ANQGSEA. The CDR3 is made up of 13 amino acids. Specimen: naive CD8+ T cells sorted from blood. The receptor comes from a young man in good health. This sequence joins TRBV29-1 and TRBJ1-1; 7 bases agree with TRBD1. CDR3 sequence reads: CSVEGQTNTEAFF. Here the CDR3 DNA reads TGCAGCGTCGAGGGACAGACGAACACTGAAGCTTTCTTT.